The rows below give T cell receptor beta chains drawn from one sample of a study of T cell responses to AZD1222 COVID-19 vaccine. Repertoires were generated with immunoSEQ multiplex PCR, while TCRdb's copy carries only in-frame clones and drops some. Of 70,000 to 90,000 clones listed, approximately 90% are singletons. The sample in question was peripheral blood, obtained on day 0 of AZD1222 vaccination. The origin of the receptors is an adult in good health. Each CDR3 is given with its conserved first and last residue. Each record gives: D gene, clone size, J gene, V gene, CDR3 protein, CDR3 DNA. The D gene is left open where the match is weak. Only part of the rows carry a size: once, few, many, or a class if the clone is expanded.

>.|.|TRBJ1-4|TRBV29-1
CSGRTDDEKLFF
TGCAGCGGGAGGACAGATGATGAAAAACTGTTTTTT
>TRBD2|.|TRBJ2-1|TRBV4-1
CASSQEGWPGGEQFF
TGCGCCAGCAGCCAAGAAGGCTGGCCGGGGGGTGAGCAGTTCTTC
>TRBD2|.|TRBJ2-5|TRBV10-2
CASSEEVAGGTQYF
TGCGCCAGCAGTGAGGAGGTGGCGGGGGGTACCCAGTACTTC
>.|.|TRBJ1-2|TRBV19
CASSMSPGGLGYTF
TGTGCCAGTAGTATGTCCCCTGGAGGGTTGGGCTACACCTTC
>.|few|TRBJ2-7|TRBV29-1
CSVEEDTSYEQYF
TGCAGCGTTGAAGAGGACACGTCCTACGAGCAGTACTTC
>TRBD1|few|TRBJ1-1|TRBV6-5
CASSRDSLMNTEAFF
TGTGCCAGCAGTCGGGACAGCCTCATGAACACTGAAGCTTTCTTT
>.|.|TRBJ2-7|TRBV7-9
CASSSSTASYEQYF
TGTGCCAGCAGCTCCTCGACAGCATCCTACGAGCAGTACTTC
>TRBD2|.|TRBJ2-7|TRBV5-1
CASSLNAGGSLYEQYF
TGCGCCAGCAGCTTGAACGCGGGGGGGTCTCTGTACGAGCAGTACTTC
>.|few|TRBJ2-3|TRBV30
CAWSGGTAHTDTQYF
TGTGCCTGGAGTGGTGGGACGGCTCACACAGATACGCAGTATTTT
>.|few|TRBJ1-2|TRBV29-1
CSVGWDRVNYGYTF
TGCAGCGTTGGCTGGGACCGAGTTAACTATGGCTACACCTTC
>.|.|TRBJ2-7|TRBV4-1
CASSQEARPSYEQYF
TGCGCCAGCAGCCAAGAGGCGCGTCCCTCCTACGAGCAGTACTTC
>TRBD1|.|TRBJ2-7|TRBV2
CASSPTDRPSSYEQYF
TGTGCCAGCAGCCCTACGGACAGGCCGAGCTCCTACGAGCAGTACTTC
>TRBD2|once|TRBJ2-5|TRBV11-1
CASSRRGGETQYF
TGTGCCAGCAGCCGCCGGGGGGGAGAGACCCAGTACTTC
>TRBD2|.|TRBJ2-5|TRBV3-1/TRBV3-2
CASSQEASGRTETQYF
TGTGCCAGCAGCCAAGAAGCCAGCGGGAGGACAGAGACCCAGTACTTC
>.|.|TRBJ2-7|TRBV6-5
CASRRYEEYEQYF
TGTGCCAGCAGACGCTATGAGGAGTACGAGCAGTACTTC
>.|.|TRBJ2-5|TRBV6-5
CASSYSGGRQETQYF
TGTGCCAGCAGTTACTCTGGTGGAAGGCAAGAGACCCAGTACTTC